Below, 10 T cell receptor beta chains from the same sample are listed, as sequenced in a study of T cell responses to AZD1222 COVID-19 vaccine. Assay: immunoSEQ multiplex PCR; the TCRdb copy retains only in-frame clones and omits some. The sample holds 100,000 to 150,000 clones; 90% are singletons and the top ten take around 4.4%. Here the sequenced sample was peripheral blood, taken 28 days after the second dose of the MenACWY control vaccine. Receptors originate from an adult who received the MenACWY meningococcal vaccine as a control.

This clone has just one count. This rearrangement joins TRBV11-2 to TRBJ1-1, with no clear D. Between the trimmed V and J ends, which lost 2 bases and 0 bases, there was a span of 7 bases. The CDR3 has 14 residues. The germline CDR1 and CDR2 sequences are SGHAT and FQNNGV. The CDR3 DNA reads TGTGCCAGCAGCTTAAGAAGGATGAACACTGAAGCTTTCTTT. It is translated as CASSLRRMNTEAFF.

The gene calls are TRBV11-1 and TRBJ2-7, with a weak D call TRBD2 (7 bases). The CDR3 extends over 15 amino acids. The germline V and J ends were trimmed by 0 bases and 0 bases, with 9 bases remaining between them. The germline V gene has CDR1 SGHAT and CDR2 FQDESV (reference sequence). CDR3 sequence reads: CASSLAGGASYEQYF. The CDR3 DNA sequence: TGTGCCAGCAGCTTAGCAGGGGGGGCCTCCTACGAGCAGTACTTC.

This chain links TRBV5-4 with TRBJ1-1; D is perhaps TRBD1 (6 bases). Trimming cost V 4 bases and J 0 bases, with 13 bases left between them. The CDR3 has 15 amino acids. CDR1 and CDR2 from the germline V gene are SGHNT and YYREEE (reference sequence). DNA of the CDR3: TGTGCCAGCAGCCCCCGGGGGGGCTTGAACACTGAAGCTTTCTTT. Translated: CASSPRGGLNTEAFF.

V and J are TRBV24-1 and TRBJ2-3; 9 bases are a match to TRBD2. This CDR3 contains 17 residues. Germline lookup yields CDR1 KGHDR and CDR2 SFDVKD. J lost 4 bases, V lost 5 bases, and 12 bases had no gene match. The CDR3 protein is CATSVGRASGIADTQYF. In DNA, the CDR3 is TGTGCCACCAGTGTTGGTCGGGCTAGCGGGATCGCAGATACGCAGTATTTT.

The gene calls are TRBV18 and TRBJ2-7; D not resolved. This CDR3 has 12 residues. The germline gives CDR1 KGHSH, CDR2 LQKENI. V was shortened by 2 bases and J by 7 bases, with 9 bases between the two germline ends. The CDR3 DNA reads as TGTGCCAGCTCACCAGGTAGCCGGGAGCAGTACTTC. As protein: CASSPGSREQYF.

The gene calls are TRBV12-3 or TRBV12-4 and TRBJ2-5, with 7 positions matching TRBD1. The CDR3 length is 13 residues. J lost 2 bases, V lost 5 bases, and 2 bases had no gene match. DNA for the CDR3: TGTGCCAGCAGTCGGACAGGTCAAGAGACCCAGTACTTC. The encoded protein is CASSRTGQETQYF.

The chain has TRBV9 and TRBJ2-1; TRBD2 agrees at 10 bases. The CDR3 extends over 15 amino acids. Germline V gene lookup returns CDR1 SGDLS and CDR2 YYNGEE. Trimming cost V 1 base and J 9 bases; bases outside gene matches: 7. This chain's CDR3 is CASSVLSGGAGEQFF. The CDR3 DNA follows: TGTGCCAGCAGCGTATTAAGCGGGGGGGCCGGTGAGCAGTTCTTC.

This clone showed up just a few times. The chain recombines TRBV7-9 with TRBJ2-7, with unresolved D. The ends were cut back, 4 bases at V and 3 bases at J, with 10 bases in the middle. From germline, CDR1 is SEHNR and CDR2 FQNEAQ (reference sequence). There are 13 residues in the CDR3. The CDR3, as DNA: TGTGCCAGCAGCTCGCCACTTATCTACGAGCAGTACTTC. Residues: CASSSPLIYEQYF.

The CDR3: CASQGRNKNTEAFF. The CDR3 DNA reads as TGTGCCAGCCAGGGGCGAAATAAGAACACTGAAGCTTTCTTT. The rearrangement uses TRBV6-5 and TRBJ1-1, with D possibly being TRBD1 (6 bases). Germline-derived CDR1 and CDR2 are MNHEY and SVGAGI. The CDR3 has 14 residues. The V end lost 8 bases, the J end lost 1 base, and 14 bases lay between the germline ends.

The CDR3, as DNA: TGTGCCAGCAGTTTACGGGTGAAGCAGTACTTC. It is translated as CASSLRVKQYF. The V gene is TRBV28, the J gene TRBJ2-7; D remains ambiguous. Germline V gene sequence: CDR1 MDHEN, CDR2 SYDVKM. This CDR3 is 11 amino acids long. Deletions cut 2 bases from V and 8 bases from J, with 7 bases between.